The rows below give T cell receptor beta chains drawn from one sample of a study of early T cells in non-severe SARS-CoV-2 infection. TCRdb re-analysed the 5' RACE reads in MiXCR, keeping a single row per CDR3 protein. The sample holds about 77,000 distinct CDR3 sequences; 16% are singletons and the top ten take approximately 2.6%. The sample comprised whole blood. The receptors shown here come from an adult who was a healthcare worker with PCR-confirmed SARS-CoV-2 infection or an uninfected control (not recorded which). CDR3s include the opening cysteine and the closing phenylalanine or tryptophan. Fields, in order: clone size, J gene, V gene, D gene, CDR3 protein, CDR3 DNA. D genes are given only for firm matches. Clone sizes are given selectively: once, few, many, or a class where the clone is expanded.

>NA|TRBJ2-6|TRBV11-2|NA
CASSFRFSGANVLTF
TGTGCCAGCAGCTTCCGATTCTCTGGGGCCAACGTCCTGACTTTC
>few|TRBJ2-5|TRBV5-6|NA
CASSPGRVDSETQYF
TGTGCCAGCAGCCCAGGTCGTGTGGATTCAGAGACCCAGTACTTC
>NA|TRBJ2-2|TRBV15|NA
CATRRDTGELFF
TGTGCCACCAGGCGGGATACCGGGGAGCTGTTTTTT
>many|TRBJ1-5|TRBV10-3|NA
CAISDLRDQPQHF
TGTGCCATCAGTGACTTACGTGATCAGCCCCAGCATTTT
>NA|TRBJ1-6|TRBV18|NA
CASSPDRLNSPLHF
TGTGCCAGCTCACCGGACAGATTAAATTCACCCCTCCACTTT
>NA|TRBJ1-1|TRBV28|TRBD1
CASSLRDRGMNTEAFF
TGTGCCAGCAGCCTCCGGGACAGGGGGATGAACACTGAAGCTTTCTTT
>few|TRBJ2-1|TRBV12-3/TRBV12-4|NA
CATTPSSYNEQFF
TGTGCCACCACACCGAGCTCCTACAATGAGCAGTTCTTC
>NA|TRBJ1-2|TRBV7-9|NA
CASSRITGDNYGYTF
TGTGCCAGCAGCCGCATAACGGGGGACAACTATGGCTACACCTTC
>few|TRBJ1-6|TRBV27|NA
CASLEDSYNSPLHF
TGTGCCTCTTTGGAGGACAGTTATAATTCACCCCTCCACTTT
>few|TRBJ2-7|TRBV7-8|TRBD1
CASSLAQGAHEQYF
TGTGCCAGCAGCTTAGCCCAGGGGGCCCACGAGCAGTACTTC
>many|TRBJ2-3|TRBV7-2|NA
CASSLGEIGTDTQYF
TGTGCCAGCAGCTTAGGGGAGATCGGCACAGATACGCAGTATTTT
>NA|TRBJ1-5|TRBV19|TRBD1
CASSSGTGALPRNQPQHF
TGTGCCAGTAGTTCCGGGACAGGGGCCCTTCCTCGCAATCAGCCCCAGCATTTT